Listed here are 23 T cell receptor beta chains from one sample, sequenced in a study of T cell responses to AZD1222 COVID-19 vaccine. Some clones are missing from TCRdb's copy, which holds only in-frame ones; the method was immunoSEQ multiplex PCR. The table lists roughly 150,000 clones, about 89% of them singletons. Sequenced material: peripheral blood, taken 28 days after the second AZD1222 dose. The receptors were gathered from an adult who received the AZD1222 COVID-19 vaccine.

The chain has TRBV5-1 and TRBJ1-2, with D unclear. V was shortened by 0 bases and J by 0 bases, with 12 bases between the two germline ends. The CDR3 length is 16 residues. Per the germline V gene, CDR1 is SGHRS and CDR2 is YFSETQ. In DNA, the CDR3 is TGCGCCAGCAGCTTGGTACCCGTCCCGCCTAACTATGGCTACACCTTC. Residues: CASSLVPVPPNYGYTF.

The CDR3: CASSLSRGQVSGNTIYF. DNA of the CDR3: TGTGCCAGCAGCTTGTCAAGGGGTCAGGTCTCTGGAAACACCATATATTTT. The chain uses TRBV5-4 and TRBJ1-3, with a weak D call TRBD1 (5 bases). CDR3 length: 17 amino acids. CDR1 is SGHNT, CDR2 YYREEE, per germline (reference sequence). The V gene lost 1 base and the J gene lost 0 bases, with 14 bases spanning the gap.

The CDR3 DNA follows: TGTGCCAGCAGTGAAGCGACAGGGGGAACCGGGGAGCTGTTTTTT. The encoded protein is CASSEATGGTGELFF. This chain joins TRBV2 and TRBJ2-2, with 9 bases aligning to TRBD1. V was pared by 0 bases and J by 5 bases, with 1 base of the junction left unmatched. The CDR3 is made up of 15 amino acids. Germline V CDR1 and CDR2: SNHLY, FYNNEI.

For the CDR3, the DNA is TGTGCCAGCAGCTCCGGACAGACGCAGATAGCTTTCTTT. This sequence encodes CASSSGQTQIAFF. The chain joins TRBV6-5 to TRBJ1-1; D perhaps matches TRBD1 (6 bases). The germline V gene has CDR1 MNHEY and CDR2 SVGAGI. V gave up 6 bases and J gave up 10 bases, with 18 bases separating them. CDR3 length equals 13 residues.

The chain is built from TRBV7-8 and TRBJ2-7; 13 bases map to TRBD2. The J segment lost 2 bases and the V segment lost 5 bases, leaving 9 bases of the junction unmatched. The germline gives CDR1 SGHVS, CDR2 FQNEAQ. The CDR3 extends over 17 amino acids. CDR3 sequence reads: CASSTRLAGGPPYEQYF. As DNA, the CDR3 is TGTGCCAGCAGCACCCGACTAGCGGGGGGACCGCCCTACGAGCAGTACTTC.

The chain couples TRBV5-5 to TRBJ2-2, with D perhaps matching TRBD2 (6 bases). V was pared by 1 base and J by 6 bases, with 13 bases between. Looked up from germline, CDR1 is SGHKS and CDR2 is YYEKEE (reference sequence). CDR3 length: 15 amino acids. The CDR3 DNA is TGTGCCAGCAGCTTGAGTCGAGGGGAGGCCGGGGAGCTGTTTTTT. It encodes CASSLSRGEAGELFF. Complete variable domain (other parts from reference TRBV5-5 and TRBJ2-2): DAGVTQSPTHLIKTRGQQVTLRCSPISGHKSVSWYQQVLGQGPQFIFQYYEKEERGRGNFPDRFSARQFPNYSSELNVNALLLGDSALYLCASSLSRGEAGELFFGEGSRLTVL.

The chain has TRBV6-6 and TRBJ2-5; 10 bases fit TRBD1. The CDR3 is 16 residues long. The trim removed 2 bases at V and 2 bases at J, leaving 5 bases unmatched. The germline gives CDR1 MNHNY, CDR2 SVGAGI (reference sequence). Here the CDR3 reads CASSYHRTGGQETQYF. The CDR3 bases are TGTGCCAGCAGTTACCATCGGACAGGGGGGCAAGAGACCCAGTACTTC.

This clone was observed once. The rearrangement links TRBV9 to TRBJ2-3, with TRBD2 matching over 8 bases. The CDR3 runs to 16 residues. V was clipped by 0 bases and J by 2 bases; unmatched bases: 5. Germline V CDR1 and CDR2: SGDLS, YYNGEE. CDR3: CASSVDPGGDTDTQYF. CDR3 bases: TGTGCCAGCAGCGTAGACCCCGGGGGGGACACAGATACGCAGTATTTT. Complete variable domain (other parts from reference TRBV9 and TRBJ2-3): DSGVTQTPKHLITATGQRVTLRCSPRSGDLSVYWYQQSLDQGLQFLIQYYNGEERAKGNILERFSAQQFPDLHSELNLSSLELGDSALYFCASSVDPGGDTDTQYFGPGTRLTVL.

V gene TRBV4-2 combines with J gene TRBJ1-6; D is perhaps TRBD1 (5 bases). Deletions cut 0 bases from V and 4 bases from J, with 10 bases between. Germline CDR1 reads LGHNA; CDR2 reads YNFKEQ. The CDR3 spans 16 residues. CDR3: CASSQDDQGYNSPLHF. CDR3 bases: TGTGCCAGCAGCCAAGACGACCAGGGTTATAATTCACCCCTCCACTTT.

The chain has TRBV3-1 (or the pseudogene TRBV3-2) and TRBJ2-2; D is uncertain. The CDR3 runs to 14 residues. V lost 4 bases and J lost 0, with 6 bases in between. Germline-derived CDR1 and CDR2 are LGHDT and YNNKEL (reference sequence). The CDR3 region is CASSRVANTGELFF. The DNA of the CDR3 is TGTGCCAGCAGCCGGGTGGCGAACACCGGGGAGCTGTTTTTT.

The rearrangement links TRBV3-1 (or the pseudogene TRBV3-2) to TRBJ2-2; D not resolved. This CDR3 has 13 residues. The germline V and J ends were trimmed by 5 bases and 6 bases, with 10 bases remaining between them. CDR1 and CDR2 (germline): LGHDT, YNNKEL (reference sequence). The DNA for the CDR3 is TGTGCCAGCAGCTTAGTAGCAGCCGGGGAGCTGTTTTTT. This codes for CASSLVAAGELFF.

In the case of this clone: This same CDR3 is encoded by further DNA sequences in the sample. V gene TRBV7-9 combines with J gene TRBJ2-7, with D uncertain. CDR1 SEHNR and CDR2 FQNEAQ come from the germline V gene (reference sequence). This CDR3 spans 12 amino acids. Trimming shortened V by 1 base and J by 7 bases, and 8 bases separated the two germline ends. The CDR3 DNA reads TGTGCCAGCAGCTTAGTAGCTGGGGAGCAGTACTTC. It encodes CASSLVAGEQYF.

The CDR3, as DNA: TGTGCCAGCAGTGACGTAGCGGGAGGGCCAGATACGCAGTATTTT. Translated: CASSDVAGGPDTQYF. The V call is TRBV6-4, the J call TRBJ2-3; 11 nucleotides align to TRBD2. Germline V CDR1 and CDR2: MRHNA, SNTAGT. The CDR3 has 15 amino acids. The V gene end was trimmed by 2 bases and the J gene end by 4 bases; junction bases not matched to a gene: 2.

This clone was counted once. V gene TRBV6-4 combines with J gene TRBJ2-1, with D perhaps matching TRBD2 (5 bases). The germline CDR1 and CDR2 sequences are MRHNA and SNTAGT. The CDR3 spans 14 residues. Between the trimmed V and J ends, which lost 5 bases and 6 bases, there was a span of 14 bases. CDR3 residues: CASSLSGFSNEQFF. Here the CDR3 DNA reads TGTGCCAGCAGTCTCAGCGGTTTCAGCAATGAGCAGTTCTTC.

This chain uses TRBV19 with TRBJ1-2; TRBD1 agrees at 12 bases. The trim removed 4 bases at V and 2 bases at J, leaving 2 bases unmatched. The CDR3 runs to 15 residues. The germline CDR1 and CDR2 sequences are LNHDA and SQIVND (reference sequence). The CDR3 here is CASSTGTGGNYGYTF. CDR3 nucleotide sequence: TGTGCCAGTAGTACCGGGACAGGGGGCAACTATGGCTACACCTTC.

DNA for the CDR3: TGTGCCAGCAGCTTAAGCGGGCTCCAAGAGACCCAGTACTTC. It specifies CASSLSGLQETQYF. The chain is built from TRBV7-2 and TRBJ2-5; D possibly corresponds to TRBD2 (6 bases). V dropped 2 bases and J dropped 1 base, with 8 bases sitting between them. There are 14 residues in the CDR3. CDR1 and CDR2 from the germline V gene are SGHTA and FQGNSA.

The chain couples TRBV10-3 to TRBJ2-3; 11 bases are a match to TRBD2. The junction had 0 bases not matched to a gene; V was cut back by 0 bases and J by 4 bases. The length of the CDR3 is 15 residues. Germline lookup yields CDR1 ENHRY and CDR2 SYGVKD. In DNA form, the CDR3 reads TGTGCCATCAGTGAGTCGGGACTAGCGGCAGATACGCAGTATTTT. It is translated as CAISESGLAADTQYF.

J is TRBJ1-2 and V is TRBV20-1; D not resolved. The CDR3 loop spans 10 amino acids. V dropped 6 bases and J dropped 8 bases, with 10 bases sitting between them. CDR1 and CDR2 from the germline V gene are DFQATT and SNEGSKA (reference sequence). CDR3 DNA: TGCAGTGCCACCTTGGACGGCTACACCTTC. Amino acid sequence: CSATLDGYTF.

The chain carries TRBV6-5 and TRBJ2-7; no definite D call. The CDR3 totals 14 residues. With 7 bases removed from V and 2 bases from J, the gap between germline ends came to 15 bases. Germline V gene lookup returns CDR1 MNHEY and CDR2 SVGAGI. The CDR3 DNA reads as TGTGCCAGCACGAGAGAGTTCGAAGCCTACGAGCAGTACTTC. It specifies CASTREFEAYEQYF.

V usage is TRBV28 and J usage is TRBJ1-2, with D uncertain. V gave up 7 bases and J gave up 4 bases, with 16 bases separating them. CDR1 MDHEN and CDR2 SYDVKM come from the germline V gene. This CDR3 contains 14 residues. Written as DNA, the CDR3 is TGTGCCAGCACTGAGGTACGCCCCTTCTATGGCTACACCTTC. It codes for CASTEVRPFYGYTF.

The chain combines TRBV7-2 with TRBJ1-2; D is unresolved. V was shortened by 1 base and J by 4 bases, with 7 bases between the two germline ends. Per germline, CDR1 SGHTA and CDR2 FQGNSA. There are 13 residues in the CDR3. The CDR3 DNA follows: TGTGCCAGCAGCTTAGATAGAACCTATGGCTACACCTTC. This gives the protein CASSLDRTYGYTF.

The CDR3 DNA reads TGCGCCAGCAGCGCACCCAGCAGGGGGAGAAGTGTCTATGGCTACACCTTC. It translates to CASSAPSRGRSVYGYTF. The chain combines TRBV5-1 with TRBJ1-2; 7 positions match TRBD1. J was trimmed by 4 bases and V by 4 bases; bases with no gene match: 16. CDR1 is SGHRS and CDR2 is YFSETQ in the germline V gene. The CDR3 sequence is 17 residues long.

V usage is TRBV4-2 and J usage is TRBJ2-3; no clear D. Trimming pared 1 base from V and 3 bases from J, leaving 5 bases between. This CDR3 spans 13 amino acids. CDR1 and CDR2 from the germline V gene are LGHNA and YNFKEQ. The CDR3 coding sequence is TGTGCCAGCAGCCAAGCGCGAACAGATACGCAGTATTTT. This translates into CASSQARTDTQYF.